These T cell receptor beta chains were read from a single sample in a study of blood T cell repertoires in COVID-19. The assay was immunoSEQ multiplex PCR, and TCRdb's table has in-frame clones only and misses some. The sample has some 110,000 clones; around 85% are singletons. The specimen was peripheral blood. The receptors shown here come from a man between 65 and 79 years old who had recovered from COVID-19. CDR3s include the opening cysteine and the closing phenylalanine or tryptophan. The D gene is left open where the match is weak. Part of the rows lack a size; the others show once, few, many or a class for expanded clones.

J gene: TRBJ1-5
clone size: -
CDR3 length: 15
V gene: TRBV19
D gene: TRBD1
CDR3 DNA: TGTGCCAGTAGTAACACCGGGACAGGGAATCAGCCCCAGCATTTT
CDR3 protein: CASSNTGTGNQPQHF

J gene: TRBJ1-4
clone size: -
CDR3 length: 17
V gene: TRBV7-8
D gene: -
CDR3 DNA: TGTGCCAGCAGCTTAGTGGGCAGGCGGAGGGCTAATGAAAAACTGTTTTTT
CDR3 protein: CASSLVGRRRANEKLFF

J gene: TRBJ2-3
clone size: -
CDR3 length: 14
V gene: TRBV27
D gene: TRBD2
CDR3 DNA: TGTGCCAGCCTGAGCGGGAACCCCACAGATACGCAGTATTTT
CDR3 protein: CASLSGNPTDTQYF

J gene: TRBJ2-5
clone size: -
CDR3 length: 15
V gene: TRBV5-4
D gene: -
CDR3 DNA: TGTGCCAGCAGCTTGGATTCAGGGGGAGGAGAGACCCAGTACTTC
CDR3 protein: CASSLDSGGGETQYF

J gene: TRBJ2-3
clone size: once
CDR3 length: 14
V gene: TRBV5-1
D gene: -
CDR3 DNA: TGCGCCAGCAGCCCGGGAAACTGGGAAGATACGCAGTATTTT
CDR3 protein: CASSPGNWEDTQYF

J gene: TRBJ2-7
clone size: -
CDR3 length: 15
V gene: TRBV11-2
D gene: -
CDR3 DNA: TGTGCCAGCAGCTCCCAGGATGGGGGGACCTACGAGCAGTACTTC
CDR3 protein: CASSSQDGGTYEQYF

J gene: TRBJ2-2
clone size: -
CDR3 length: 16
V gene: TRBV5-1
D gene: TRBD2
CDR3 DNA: TGCGCCAGCAGCCAGGGACTAGCGGTGAACACCGGGGAGCTGTTTTTT
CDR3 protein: CASSQGLAVNTGELFF

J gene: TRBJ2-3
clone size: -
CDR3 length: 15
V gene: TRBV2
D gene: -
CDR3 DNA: TGTGCCAGCAGTAGGGCTAGCGTTGGCACAGATACGCAGTATTTT
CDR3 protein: CASSRASVGTDTQYF

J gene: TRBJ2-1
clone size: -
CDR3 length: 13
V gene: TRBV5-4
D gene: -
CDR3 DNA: TGTGCCAGCAGCGGAACTATCTACAATGAGCAGTTCTTC
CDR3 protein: CASSGTIYNEQFF

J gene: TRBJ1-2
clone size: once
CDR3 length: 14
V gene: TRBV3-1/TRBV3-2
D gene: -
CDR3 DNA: TGTGCCAGCAGCCAAGAGAGAACAGGCTATGGCTACACCTTC
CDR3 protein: CASSQERTGYGYTF

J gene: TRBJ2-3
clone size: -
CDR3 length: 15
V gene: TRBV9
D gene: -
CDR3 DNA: TGTGCCAGCAGCGGAGGATCCGGGCCGGGGGATACGCAGTATTTT
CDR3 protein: CASSGGSGPGDTQYF

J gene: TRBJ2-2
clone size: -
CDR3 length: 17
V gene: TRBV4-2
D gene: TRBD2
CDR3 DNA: TGTGCCAGCAGCCAAGGCGGGGGACCTTACTACACCGGGGAGCTGTTTTTT
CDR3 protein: CASSQGGGPYYTGELFF

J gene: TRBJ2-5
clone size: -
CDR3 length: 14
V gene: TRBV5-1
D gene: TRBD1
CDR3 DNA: TGCGCCAGCAGCCCGACAGGGGTTGGAGAGACCCAGTACTTC
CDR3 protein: CASSPTGVGETQYF

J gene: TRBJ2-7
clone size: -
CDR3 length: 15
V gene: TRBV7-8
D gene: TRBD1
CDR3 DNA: TGTGCCAGCAGCCCGGGGCGACAGGGGATTCGCGGGCAGTACTTC
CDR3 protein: CASSPGRQGIRGQYF

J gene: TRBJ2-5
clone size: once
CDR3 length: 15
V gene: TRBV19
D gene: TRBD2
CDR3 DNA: TGTGCCAGTAGTATAAGTGCCGGGACTAGCAATTCCCAGTACTTC
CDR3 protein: CASSISAGTSNSQYF